A selection of T cell receptor beta chains follows, all from one sample in a study of OX40 agonist ivuxolimab in advanced cancers. Using immunoSEQ multiplex PCR, the repertoire was profiled, and TCRdb retains in-frame clones only, with some absent. The sample lists approximately 59,000 clones, around 90% occurring once. The sample here was CD4+ or CD8+ T cells sorted from blood, taken in a trial of the OX40 agonist ivuxolimab. Every receptor here comes from an adult with an advanced solid tumor such as melanoma, head and neck, liver or kidney cancer. The CDR3 runs from the conserved cysteine through the conserved F or W. The D gene is left open where the match is weak. Expanded clones are given a class, and other clones once, few, many or no size at all.

clone size: .; J gene: TRBJ2-1; V gene: TRBV30; D gene: .; CDR3 protein: CAWSVIWREKFF; CDR3 DNA: TGTGCCTGGAGTGTAATTTGGAGGGAGAAGTTCTTC
clone size: .; J gene: TRBJ2-1; V gene: TRBV5-1; D gene: .; CDR3 protein: CASSLDAGAHNEQFF; CDR3 DNA: TGCGCCAGCAGCTTGGATGCAGGGGCCCACAATGAGCAGTTCTTC
clone size: .; J gene: TRBJ2-2; V gene: TRBV27; D gene: .; CDR3 protein: CASSRTSRGSTGELFF; CDR3 DNA: TGTGCCAGCAGTCGTACTAGCAGGGGAAGCACCGGGGAGCTGTTTTTT
clone size: .; J gene: TRBJ2-3; V gene: TRBV21-1; D gene: .; CDR3 protein: CASSKGGDGRTDTQYF; CDR3 DNA: TGTGCCAGCAGCAAAGGAGGGGACGGACGCACAGATACGCAGTATTTT
clone size: .; J gene: TRBJ2-5; V gene: TRBV5-8; D gene: TRBD1; CDR3 protein: CASSGGQVVQETQYF; CDR3 DNA: TGTGCCAGCAGCGGGGGACAGGTGGTTCAAGAGACCCAGTACTTC
clone size: .; J gene: TRBJ2-5; V gene: TRBV5-6; D gene: .; CDR3 protein: CASSLAGSQETQYF; CDR3 DNA: TGTGCCAGCAGCTTGGCCGGCAGTCAAGAGACCCAGTACTTC
clone size: .; J gene: TRBJ1-3; V gene: TRBV6-4; D gene: .; CDR3 protein: CASRGGRPSGNTIYF; CDR3 DNA: TGTGCCAGCAGAGGGGGAAGACCTTCTGGAAACACCATATATTTT
clone size: .; J gene: TRBJ2-7; V gene: TRBV6-6; D gene: .; CDR3 protein: CASILAQEDEQYF; CDR3 DNA: TGTGCCAGCATTCTGGCCCAGGAGGACGAGCAGTACTTC
clone size: .; J gene: TRBJ1-1; V gene: TRBV28; D gene: .; CDR3 protein: CASDRTFQPTEAFF; CDR3 DNA: TGTGCCAGCGACAGGACCTTTCAGCCGACTGAAGCTTTCTTT
clone size: once; J gene: TRBJ2-7; V gene: TRBV10-3; D gene: .; CDR3 protein: CAIGYDQQYF; CDR3 DNA: TGTGCCATCGGCTACGACCAGCAGTACTTC
clone size: .; J gene: TRBJ1-2; V gene: TRBV5-1; D gene: .; CDR3 protein: CASRRTASYGYTF; CDR3 DNA: TGCGCCAGCAGGCGGACAGCCTCCTATGGCTACACCTTC
clone size: few; J gene: TRBJ1-1; V gene: TRBV2; D gene: .; CDR3 protein: CASNQQKNTEAFF; CDR3 DNA: TGTGCCAGCAACCAACAGAAGAACACTGAAGCTTTCTTT
clone size: .; J gene: TRBJ1-4; V gene: TRBV6-5; D gene: .; CDR3 protein: CASSSGGGEREKLFF; CDR3 DNA: TGTGCCAGCAGTTCCGGGGGGGGCGAGCGCGAAAAACTGTTTTTT
clone size: once; J gene: TRBJ1-5; V gene: TRBV28; D gene: TRBD1; CDR3 protein: CASRSPGQGDNQPQHF; CDR3 DNA: TGTGCCAGCAGATCGCCGGGACAGGGAGACAATCAGCCCCAGCATTTT
clone size: .; J gene: TRBJ2-1; V gene: TRBV7-9; D gene: .; CDR3 protein: CASSLDLSYNEQFF; CDR3 DNA: TGTGCCAGCAGCTTAGATCTCTCCTACAATGAGCAGTTCTTC
clone size: .; J gene: TRBJ2-7; V gene: TRBV7-9; D gene: TRBD2; CDR3 protein: CASSFSGGYEQYF; CDR3 DNA: TGTGCCAGCAGCTTCTCGGGGGGGTACGAGCAGTACTTC
clone size: .; J gene: TRBJ2-1; V gene: TRBV5-1; D gene: TRBD2; CDR3 protein: CASSVGLAGEVDEQFF; CDR3 DNA: TGCGCCAGCAGCGTCGGACTAGCGGGAGAGGTCGATGAGCAGTTCTTC
clone size: .; J gene: TRBJ2-7; V gene: TRBV29-1; D gene: TRBD2; CDR3 protein: CSVGRASEDEQYF; CDR3 DNA: TGCAGCGTCGGGAGGGCGAGCGAGGACGAGCAGTACTTC
clone size: .; J gene: TRBJ2-1; V gene: TRBV5-5; D gene: TRBD2; CDR3 protein: CASSPRASGFSYNEQFF; CDR3 DNA: TGTGCCAGCAGCCCGAGGGCTAGCGGGTTCTCCTACAATGAGCAGTTCTTC
clone size: .; J gene: TRBJ2-3; V gene: TRBV19; D gene: .; CDR3 protein: CASRGQEGPDTQYF; CDR3 DNA: TGTGCCAGTAGGGGGCAAGAGGGCCCAGATACGCAGTATTTT
clone size: .; J gene: TRBJ1-2; V gene: TRBV28; D gene: .; CDR3 protein: CASSLFVQGSGYTF; CDR3 DNA: TGTGCCAGCAGTTTATTCGTACAGGGTTCTGGCTACACCTTC
clone size: .; J gene: TRBJ2-3; V gene: TRBV5-5; D gene: .; CDR3 protein: CASSSTGQTDTQYF; CDR3 DNA: TGTGCCAGCAGCTCAACCGGACAGACAGATACGCAGTATTTT
clone size: once; J gene: TRBJ2-5; V gene: TRBV5-1; D gene: TRBD2; CDR3 protein: CASSPGLAGGPETQYF; CDR3 DNA: TGCGCCAGCAGCCCGGGACTAGCGGGAGGGCCCGAGACCCAGTACTTC
clone size: .; J gene: TRBJ1-5; V gene: TRBV6-1; D gene: .; CDR3 protein: CASCRDGNSNQPQHF; CDR3 DNA: TGTGCCAGCTGCCGGGACGGAAATAGCAATCAGCCCCAGCATTTT
clone size: .; J gene: TRBJ2-7; V gene: TRBV7-9; D gene: .; CDR3 protein: CASSLAFQLIREQYF; CDR3 DNA: TGTGCCAGCAGCTTAGCGTTTCAGCTTATACGGGAGCAGTACTTC
clone size: .; J gene: TRBJ1-2; V gene: TRBV5-6; D gene: TRBD1; CDR3 protein: CASSVRTGGSYGYTF; CDR3 DNA: TGTGCCAGCAGCGTAAGGACAGGGGGTTCCTATGGCTACACCTTC
clone size: .; J gene: TRBJ1-5; V gene: TRBV5-1; D gene: .; CDR3 protein: CASSLGLGNNQPQHF; CDR3 DNA: TGCGCCAGCAGCTTGGGCCTCGGCAACAATCAGCCCCAGCATTTT
clone size: .; J gene: TRBJ2-6; V gene: TRBV11-2; D gene: .; CDR3 protein: CASSDWTASSGANVLTF; CDR3 DNA: TGTGCCAGCAGCGATTGGACAGCGAGCTCTGGGGCCAACGTCCTGACTTTC
clone size: .; J gene: TRBJ2-2; V gene: TRBV6-6; D gene: .; CDR3 protein: CASFRQDGGELFF; CDR3 DNA: TGTGCCAGCTTCCGGCAGGACGGCGGGGAGCTGTTTTTT